These T cell receptor beta chains were read from a single sample in a study of beta chain features in type 1 diabetes. Sequenced by immunoSEQ multiplex PCR; TCRdb stores in-frame clones only, minus some. The table records fewer than 20,000 clones, around two thirds of them present only once. The material sequenced was Tregs from blood. These receptors all come from a man in his thirties or forties with type 1 diabetes. Each CDR3 is given with its conserved first and last residue. A D gene is named only where the DNA matches it firmly. The listing skips clone size in some rows; elsewhere it reads once, few, many or a size class.

clone_size cdr3_length j_call d_call v_call cdr3_nt cdr3_aa
. 16 TRBJ2-5 . TRBV21-1 TGTGCCAGCAGCAAGTCCCGCAGGGCGGCGAAAGAGACCCAGTACTTC CASSKSRRAAKETQYF
. 13 TRBJ2-7 . TRBV6-6 TGTGCCAGCAGTACCGGGAACCGCTACGAGCAGTACTTC CASSTGNRYEQYF
. 15 TRBJ2-3 . TRBV9 TGTGCCAGCAGCGTAAGGGCAGGGGCAGCAGATACGCAGTATTTT CASSVRAGAADTQYF
few 11 TRBJ2-1 . TRBV29-1 TGCAGCGTTACTAGGAGCCATGAGCAGTTCTTC CSVTRSHEQFF
once 15 TRBJ1-1 . TRBV6-1 TGTGCCAGCAGTCTGCGGACAGATTTGAACACTGAAGCTTTCTTT CASSLRTDLNTEAFF
. 10 TRBJ1-5 . TRBV27 TGTGCCAGCAGTGCGAGGGCCCAGCATTTT CASSARAQHF
few 12 TRBJ2-7 . TRBV11-2 TGTGCCAGCAGCTCCAGGACAGTGGAGCAGTACTTC CASSSRTVEQYF
. 15 TRBJ2-7 TRBD2 TRBV5-4 TGTGCCAGCAGCTTGTTTGGCCGGGGGGGATCCGAGCAGTACTTC CASSLFGRGGSEQYF
. 13 TRBJ2-3 . TRBV6-5 TGTGCCAGCAGACCGGTCCTTTCCGATACGCAGTATTTT CASRPVLSDTQYF
once 16 TRBJ2-3 TRBD2 TRBV29-1 TGCAGCGTTGAGTCGGTAAGCGGGAGGGCACCAGATACGCAGTATTTT CSVESVSGRAPDTQYF
. 14 TRBJ1-4 . TRBV30 TGTGCCTGGAGTGCAGGGTCAAATAATGAAAAACTGTTTTTT CAWSAGSNNEKLFF
. 14 TRBJ2-3 TRBD1 TRBV28 TGTGCCAGCAGTCCCCTAGGACAGGCAGATACGCAGTATTTT CASSPLGQADTQYF
. 13 TRBJ2-7 . TRBV7-2 TGTGCCAGCAGCAAATCCTTCTCCTACGAGCAGTACTTC CASSKSFSYEQYF
. 13 TRBJ2-7 . TRBV11-3 TGTGCCAGCAGCCCCCAGGGCAGCTACGAGCAGTACTTC CASSPQGSYEQYF
. 14 TRBJ2-5 TRBD1 TRBV5-5 TGTGCCAGCAGCCTGGGACAGCGACAAGAGACCCAGTACTTC CASSLGQRQETQYF
. 16 TRBJ2-3 . TRBV5-1 TGCGCCAGCAGCTTCTCAACAGGAGTTAGCACAGATACGCAGTATTTT CASSFSTGVSTDTQYF
. 17 TRBJ2-6 . TRBV19 TGTGCCAGTAGTGATGGACAGTTCCGAGGTGGGGCCAACGTCCTGACTTTC CASSDGQFRGGANVLTF
. 18 TRBJ2-5 TRBD2 TRBV2 TGTGCCAGCAGTGAAAGGCGGGTGACTAGCGGGGGCCAAGAGACCCAGTACTTC CASSERRVTSGGQETQYF
. 16 TRBJ1-5 . TRBV5-6 TGTGCCAGCAGCACGGGGGGACGGGGCTCGGGACAGCCCCAGCATTTT CASSTGGRGSGQPQHF
. 14 TRBJ1-2 TRBD1 TRBV30 TGTGCCTGGAAGCTAGGACAGGGGCCCTATGGCTACACCTTC CAWKLGQGPYGYTF
. 14 TRBJ1-4 . TRBV12-2 TGTGCAAGTCGCTTATCGACAGGGGGGGAAAAACTGTTTTTT CASRLSTGGEKLFF
. 11 TRBJ1-1 . TRBV28 TGTGCCAGCAGGTCCCGGGGTGAAGCTTTCTTT CASRSRGEAFF
. 15 TRBJ2-3 TRBD2 TRBV7-9 TGTGCCAGCAGCATGAGCGGGGGGGCCATTGATACGCAGTATTTT CASSMSGGAIDTQYF
few 14 TRBJ1-1 . TRBV11-2 TGTGCCAGCAGCTTTCCGGGACACGCGACTGAAGCTTTCTTT CASSFPGHATEAFF
. 13 TRBJ2-2 . TRBV19 TGTGCCAGTAGTATTCGGGAGCCCGGGGAGCTGTTTTTT CASSIREPGELFF
. 17 TRBJ2-1 TRBD2 TRBV19 TGTGCCAGTAGGGGACTAGCGGGAGGACGCTCCTACAATGAGCAGTTCTTC CASRGLAGGRSYNEQFF
. 13 TRBJ1-2 TRBD1 TRBV6-6 TGTGCCAGCAGTCCCGGGACAGGCTATGGCTACACCTTC CASSPGTGYGYTF
. 13 TRBJ1-2 TRBD1 TRBV6-5 TGTGCCAGCAGGCTTAGGGGGCGGGGAGGCTACACCTTC CASRLRGRGGYTF
. 15 TRBJ2-5 TRBD1 TRBV18 TGTGCCAGCTCACCACCGCAAGCAGGGGGTGAGACCCAGTACTTC CASSPPQAGGETQYF
. 14 TRBJ2-5 TRBD1 TRBV7-9 TGTGCCAGCAGCGATTCCGACAGGGTAGAGACCCAGTACTTC CASSDSDRVETQYF
. 13 TRBJ2-1 TRBD1 TRBV25-1 TGTGCCAGCGGGGACAGGGCCTACAATGAGCAGTTCTTC CASGDRAYNEQFF
once 17 TRBJ2-7 TRBD2 TRBV10-3 TGTGCCATCAGTGAGTCGGTGGGCGGGAGGGTTTCCTACGAGCAGTACTTC CAISESVGGRVSYEQYF
few 15 TRBJ2-1 TRBD1 TRBV19 TGTGCCAGTAGTCGTCCCGGGACAGGGATCAATGAGCAGTTCTTC CASSRPGTGINEQFF
. 13 TRBJ1-1 . TRBV30 TGTGCCTGGAGTAAAGGGGGGAACACTGAAGCTTTCTTT CAWSKGGNTEAFF
. 16 TRBJ1-3 . TRBV10-3 TGTGCCATCAGCTTACCCGGGTCGCCCTCTGGAAACACCATATATTTT CAISLPGSPSGNTIYF
. 11 TRBJ2-5 TRBD1 TRBV2 TGTGCCAGCAACAGGGGGGAGACCCAGTACTTC CASNRGETQYF
few 12 TRBJ2-1 TRBD1 TRBV7-9 TGTGCCGTCGGGGACAGGGGGAATGAGCAGTTCTTC CAVGDRGNEQFF
few 14 TRBJ1-2 . TRBV29-1 TGCAGCGGGAATATGGTCGGGGAAAGTGATGGCTACACCTTC CSGNMVGESDGYTF
. 11 TRBJ2-7 TRBD1 TRBV28 TGTGCCAGCAGTTTTCTGGGACAGGCGTACTTC CASSFLGQAYF
once 11 TRBJ1-1 . TRBV20-1 TGCAGTGCTACCGGGGGTCTCGAAGCTTTCTTT CSATGGLEAFF
. 13 TRBJ2-5 . TRBV27 TGTGCCAGCGGGGGGACGGTGAAAGAGACCCAGTACTTC CASGGTVKETQYF
. 14 TRBJ2-2 TRBD2 TRBV5-1 TGCGCCAGCAGCCCGGGACTAGCAGCCGGGGAGCTGTTTTTT CASSPGLAAGELFF
. 14 TRBJ2-7 . TRBV11-2 TGTGCCAGCAGCTCGGGTCTCCCTACCTACGAGCAGTACTTC CASSSGLPTYEQYF
. 14 TRBJ1-2 . TRBV6-6 TGTGCCAGCACCGGAGCCGTAGCTCGAGATGGCTACACCTTC CASTGAVARDGYTF
few 16 TRBJ2-4 TRBD1 TRBV28 TGTGCCAGCAGTCCAGGACAGGGTTTTTCCAAAAACATTCAGTACTTC CASSPGQGFSKNIQYF
few 19 TRBJ2-1 . TRBV5-1 TGCGCCAGCAGCTTGGACCCTCGGGACACGGGTGTGGGATACAATGAGCAGTTCTTC CASSLDPRDTGVGYNEQFF
. 16 TRBJ2-7 TRBD1 TRBV10-3 TGTGCCATCAGTGACATGCCCCCGGGACAGGGCTTCGAGCAGTACTTC CAISDMPPGQGFEQYF
few 15 TRBJ1-4 . TRBV6-6 TGTGCCAGCAGTTACGGGGGGGCGTCTAATGAAAAACTGTTTTTT CASSYGGASNEKLFF
. 14 TRBJ2-5 TRBD2 TRBV5-1 TGCGCCAGCAGCCTGAGCGGGGGGCTGGAGACCCAGTACTTC CASSLSGGLETQYF
. 15 TRBJ2-3 TRBD1 TRBV7-6 TGTGCCAGCAGGTTACAGGGGGCCCCGGGAGATACGCAGTATTTT CASRLQGAPGDTQYF
few 16 TRBJ1-3 . TRBV12-5 TGTGCTAGTGGCAACCCTGGGGGGGCCCCTGGAAACACCATATATTTT CASGNPGGAPGNTIYF
. 15 TRBJ2-3 TRBD2 TRBV2 TGTGCCAGCAGTGCCCGGGGGGGCGGCACAGATACGCAGTATTTT CASSARGGGTDTQYF
. 13 TRBJ2-5 . TRBV7-2 TGTGCCAGCAGCCGGGACACACAAGAGACCCAGTACTTC CASSRDTQETQYF
. 15 TRBJ2-7 TRBD1 TRBV19 TGTGCCAGTAGTATGGGGACAGGGGTCCGGGACGAGCAGTACTTC CASSMGTGVRDEQYF
once 12 TRBJ1-1 . TRBV9 TGTGCCAGCAGCGGGACCTCGGGAGAAGCTTTCTTT CASSGTSGEAFF
. 14 TRBJ1-2 . TRBV27 TGTGCCAGCAGTTTTACGGCAGGGGATAGAGGCTACACCTTC CASSFTAGDRGYTF
. 16 TRBJ2-2 . TRBV5-1 TGCGCCAGCAGCACACCTAGCGTCAGCATCACCGGGGAGCTGTTTTTT CASSTPSVSITGELFF
once 16 TRBJ1-2 TRBD1 TRBV27 TGTGCCAGCAGCCAGACAGGGAACGATCAGAAGTATGGCTACACCTTC CASSQTGNDQKYGYTF
. 12 TRBJ2-7 . TRBV19 TGTGCCAGTTCCGCGGGGCCCTACGAGCAGTACTTC CASSAGPYEQYF